A selection of T cell receptor beta chains follows, all from one sample in a study of T cells in Graves' hyperthyroidism and ophthalmopathy. TCRdb processed the multiplex PCR reads anew with MiXCR; each CDR3 protein has one entry. Of hundreds of thousands of distinct CDR3 sequences in the sample, less than 20% were seen once. The source material was blood. The receptors shown here come from a middle-aged man with Graves' ophthalmopathy. Both conserved end residues are part of each CDR3. The D gene is left open where the match is weak. Not all rows give a size; the values are once, few, many and, for expanded clones, a class.

CDR3 DNA: TGTGCCAGCAGCGAACAGGGGGCTCTCTACGAGCAGTACTTC
CDR3 protein: CASSEQGALYEQYF
J gene: TRBJ2-7
clone size: many
V gene: TRBV2
D gene: TRBD1

CDR3 DNA: TGTGCCAGCAAACTCGGGACAGAGAACACCGGGGAGCTGTTTTTT
CDR3 protein: CASKLGTENTGELFF
J gene: TRBJ2-2
clone size: .
V gene: TRBV12-3/TRBV12-4
D gene: TRBD1

CDR3 DNA: TGTGCCATCAAGACTAGCGACGAGCAGTACTTC
CDR3 protein: CAIKTSDEQYF
J gene: TRBJ2-7
clone size: .
V gene: TRBV10-3
D gene: TRBD2

CDR3 DNA: TGTGCCAGCAGCCAAGTAGGGGGGACAGGGAATTCACCCCTCCACTTT
CDR3 protein: CASSQVGGTGNSPLHF
J gene: TRBJ1-6
clone size: many
V gene: TRBV3-1
D gene: TRBD1

CDR3 DNA: TGTGCCAGCGTATCCACCGGGACTAGCAATGAGCAGTTCTTC
CDR3 protein: CASVSTGTSNEQFF
J gene: TRBJ2-1
clone size: many
V gene: TRBV28
D gene: TRBD2

CDR3 DNA: TGCAGTGCTAGTAGATTTACAGGGATGAATCAGCCCCAGCATTTT
CDR3 protein: CSASRFTGMNQPQHF
J gene: TRBJ1-5
clone size: few
V gene: TRBV20-1
D gene: .

CDR3 DNA: TGTGCCAGCAGCATGAACTTCGGTGCGTCGGAAGCTTTCTTT
CDR3 protein: CASSMNFGASEAFF
J gene: TRBJ1-1
clone size: few
V gene: TRBV14
D gene: .

CDR3 DNA: TGTGCCAGCAGCCCCACGGGAGGGCCAGGCGAGCAGTACTTC
CDR3 protein: CASSPTGGPGEQYF
J gene: TRBJ2-7
clone size: many
V gene: TRBV6-1
D gene: TRBD2

CDR3 DNA: TGTGCCAGCAGTCATACAGGGCCAAGAGCCTACGAGCAGTACTTC
CDR3 protein: CASSHTGPRAYEQYF
J gene: TRBJ2-7
clone size: few
V gene: TRBV6-1
D gene: .

CDR3 DNA: TGCAGTGCTCCCGTGGCGGGGATCACAGATACGCAGTATTTT
CDR3 protein: CSAPVAGITDTQYF
J gene: TRBJ2-3
clone size: .
V gene: TRBV20-1
D gene: .

CDR3 DNA: TGTGCCTGGGGTATACAGGGGTTAAACACTGAAGCTTTCTTT
CDR3 protein: CAWGIQGLNTEAFF
J gene: TRBJ1-1
clone size: many
V gene: TRBV30
D gene: TRBD1

CDR3 DNA: TGTGCCAGCAGTTACTCGGCGGGGGTAGGCTACGAGCAGTACTTC
CDR3 protein: CASSYSAGVGYEQYF
J gene: TRBJ2-7
clone size: many
V gene: TRBV6-5
D gene: TRBD2

CDR3 DNA: TGTGCCAGCAGTTTTATGGAGAACGAGCAGTACTTC
CDR3 protein: CASSFMENEQYF
J gene: TRBJ2-7
clone size: few
V gene: TRBV28
D gene: .

CDR3 DNA: TGTGCCAGCAGCTTAGAGGTCGGCGCAGATACGCAGTATTTT
CDR3 protein: CASSLEVGADTQYF
J gene: TRBJ2-3
clone size: many
V gene: TRBV7-2
D gene: .

CDR3 DNA: TGTGCCAGCAGTCAGCCGGGACAGGGGGTTTACGAGCAGTACTTC
CDR3 protein: CASSQPGQGVYEQYF
J gene: TRBJ2-7
clone size: few
V gene: TRBV5-5
D gene: TRBD1

CDR3 DNA: TGTGCCAGTAGTATCGGACAGGGAAGCTCCTACGAGCAGTACTTC
CDR3 protein: CASSIGQGSSYEQYF
J gene: TRBJ2-7
clone size: .
V gene: TRBV19
D gene: TRBD1

CDR3 DNA: TGTGCCAGCAGTTTGGGGGGAGGCGGGGAGCTGTTTTTT
CDR3 protein: CASSLGGGGELFF
J gene: TRBJ2-2
clone size: few
V gene: TRBV28
D gene: .

CDR3 DNA: TGTGCCAGCAGGGTAACTAGCTCTGGGGCCAACGTCCCGACTTTC
CDR3 protein: CASRVTSSGANVPTF
J gene: TRBJ2-6
clone size: few
V gene: TRBV6-1
D gene: .

CDR3 DNA: TGCAGTGCTGCCCGGACTAGCGGGAAAGACGTACGGGATACGCAGTATTTT
CDR3 protein: CSAARTSGKDVRDTQYF
J gene: TRBJ2-3
clone size: .
V gene: TRBV20-1
D gene: TRBD2

CDR3 DNA: TGTGCCAGCAGCCCGGGGCTAGCGGGAAGGTCGGGCAATGAGCAGTTCTTC
CDR3 protein: CASSPGLAGRSGNEQFF
J gene: TRBJ2-1
clone size: .
V gene: TRBV7-3
D gene: TRBD2

CDR3 DNA: TGTGCCAGCAGGGGGACTAGCGGACGCCAAGAGACCCAGTACTTC
CDR3 protein: CASRGTSGRQETQYF
J gene: TRBJ2-5
clone size: few
V gene: TRBV6-1
D gene: TRBD2

CDR3 DNA: TGTGCCAGCAGCTTTTATGCTGAAGCTTTCTTT
CDR3 protein: CASSFYAEAFF
J gene: TRBJ1-1
clone size: once
V gene: TRBV7-2
D gene: .

CDR3 DNA: TGTGCCAGCAGTGGGGGGCGGGCTTCGGCCGAGCAGTACTTC
CDR3 protein: CASSGGRASAEQYF
J gene: TRBJ2-7
clone size: few
V gene: TRBV6-1
D gene: .